This T cell receptor (beta chain) comes out of a study of blood T cell repertoires in COVID-19. Study information: Italy, Spain and the United States were the sources of the convalescent and acute COVID-19 samples.

Original handling: Scientists estimated how many nucleated cells there were by amplifying reference gene primers. Method: immunoSEQ multiplex PCR; TCRdb's copy keeps in-frame clones and lacks some. V and J calls and clone size are as listed in that table; D and trimming were resolved from the DNA. The data show about 370,000 clones, roughly 86% seen once. Two negative PCRs, clearance, or symptom resolution were required of recovered Cohort 3 donors. The germline V gene encodes CDR1 SGHRS and CDR2 YFSETQ. The CDR3 sequence is 14 residues long. The chain links TRBV5-1 to TRBJ1-4; 7 nucleotides align to TRBD1. The sequenced sample was PBMCs or T cells enriched from blood (not recorded which). This receptor was taken from a woman aged 25 to 39 who had recovered from COVID-19. CDR3 in DNA: TGCGCATCCAAGGGGGACAGTAGGCGAGAAAAACTGTTTTTT. Translated, it gives CASKGDSRREKLFF.